What follows describes a single T cell receptor beta chain. The antigen remains undetermined. Germline loops: CDR1 GTSNPN, CDR2 SVGIG (reference sequence). V gave up 2 bases and J gave up 8 bases; unmatched junction bases: 4. This CDR3 comprises 12 residues. The data were obtained in a study of cytomegalovirus exposure and HLA in healthy donors. 60 Vbeta and 13 Jbeta primers were used in PCR. This table comes from immunoSEQ multiplex PCR, and its TCRdb copy is limited to in-frame clones, with some not included. This table holds 210,000 or so clones, roughly 84% found once. Study conclusions and caveats: Later analysis identified a missense DCLRE1C variant that was linked to TCR beta V- and J-gene trimming.

Sequencing input: PBMCs. The rearrangement uses TRBV30 and TRBJ1-2; 8 nucleotides agree with TRBD1. This clonotype originated in a girl aged 5-17 years in good health and CMV-seronegative. The CDR3 DNA reads TGTGCCTGGAGTTATGGACAGGGAGGCTACACCTTC. Translated, it gives CAWSYGQGGYTF.